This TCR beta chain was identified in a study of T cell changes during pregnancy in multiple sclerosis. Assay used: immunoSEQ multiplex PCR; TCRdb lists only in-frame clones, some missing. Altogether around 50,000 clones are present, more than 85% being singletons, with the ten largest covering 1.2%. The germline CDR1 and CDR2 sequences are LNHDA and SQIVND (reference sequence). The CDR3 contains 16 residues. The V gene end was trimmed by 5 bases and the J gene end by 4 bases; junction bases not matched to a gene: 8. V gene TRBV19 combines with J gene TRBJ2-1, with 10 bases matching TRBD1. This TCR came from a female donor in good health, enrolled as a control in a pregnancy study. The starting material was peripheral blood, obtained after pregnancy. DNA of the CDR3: TGTGCCAGTAGTGTCGACAGGGGGCCGGATTACAATGAGCAGTTCTTC. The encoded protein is CASSVDRGPDYNEQFF.